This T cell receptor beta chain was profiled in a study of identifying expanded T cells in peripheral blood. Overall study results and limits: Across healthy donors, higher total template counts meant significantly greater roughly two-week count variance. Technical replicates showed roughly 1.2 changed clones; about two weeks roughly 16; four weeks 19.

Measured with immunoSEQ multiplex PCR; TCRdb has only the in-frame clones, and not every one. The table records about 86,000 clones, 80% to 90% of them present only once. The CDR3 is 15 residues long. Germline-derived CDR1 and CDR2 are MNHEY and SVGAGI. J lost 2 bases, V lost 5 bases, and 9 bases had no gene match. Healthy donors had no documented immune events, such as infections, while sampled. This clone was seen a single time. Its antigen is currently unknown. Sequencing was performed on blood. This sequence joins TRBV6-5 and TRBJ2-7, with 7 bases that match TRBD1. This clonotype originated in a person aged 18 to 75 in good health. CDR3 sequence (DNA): TGTGCCAGCAGTCAGCCGGGACAGCTAACCTACGAGCAGTACTTC. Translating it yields CASSQPGQLTYEQYF.